The rows below give T cell receptor beta chains drawn from one sample of a study of cytomegalovirus exposure and HLA in healthy donors. TCRdb keeps only in-frame clones here, not all; method: immunoSEQ multiplex PCR. This sample yields about 260,000 clones, of which just under 85% are seen a single time; roughly 2% belongs to the top ten. The sample consisted of PBMCs. The receptors stem from a middle-aged woman in good health and CMV-seropositive. The CDR3 runs from the conserved cysteine through the conserved F or W.

TRBV7-9 | CASSHVGTALNTEAFF
TRBV6-1 | CASEGVLDGYTF
TRBV4-2 | CASSQRPSGPQGVETQYF
TRBV11-1 | CASSQRQGYNEQFF
TRBV11-2 | CASSSQTGPTDTQYF
TRBV7-9 | CASSGGLASLSEQFF
TRBV6-1 | CASRATVNTEAFF
TRBV6-4 | CASSPDRDTGELFF
TRBV2 | CTSSEALPSGGSYEQYF
TRBV5-6 | CASSLGGVPLHF
TRBV7-6 | CASSPGLAGVVGGELFF